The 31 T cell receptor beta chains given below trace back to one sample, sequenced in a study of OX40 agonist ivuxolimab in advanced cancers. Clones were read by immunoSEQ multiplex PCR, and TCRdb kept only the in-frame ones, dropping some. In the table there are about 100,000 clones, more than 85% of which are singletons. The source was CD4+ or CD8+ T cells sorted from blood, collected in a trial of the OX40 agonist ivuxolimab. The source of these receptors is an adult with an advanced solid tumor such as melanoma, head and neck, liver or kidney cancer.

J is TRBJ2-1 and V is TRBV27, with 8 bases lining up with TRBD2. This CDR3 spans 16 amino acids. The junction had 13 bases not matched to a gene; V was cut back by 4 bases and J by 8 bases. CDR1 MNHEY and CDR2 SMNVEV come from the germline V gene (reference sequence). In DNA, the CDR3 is TGTGCCAGCAGTTGGACTAGCTTCAGTCATGGGTATGAGCAGTTCTTC. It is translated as CASSWTSFSHGYEQFF.

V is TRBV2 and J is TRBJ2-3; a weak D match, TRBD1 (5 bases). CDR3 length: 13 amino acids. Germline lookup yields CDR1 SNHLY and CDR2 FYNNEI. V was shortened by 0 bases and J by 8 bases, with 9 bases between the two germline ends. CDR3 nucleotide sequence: TGTGCCAGCAGTGAAGCAAGGGGCGGTACGCAGTATTTT. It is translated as CASSEARGGTQYF.

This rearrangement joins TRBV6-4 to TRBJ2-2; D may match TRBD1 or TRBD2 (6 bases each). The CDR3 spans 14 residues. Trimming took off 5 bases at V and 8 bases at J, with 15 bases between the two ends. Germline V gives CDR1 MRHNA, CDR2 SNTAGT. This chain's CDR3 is CASSLRGRVGELFF. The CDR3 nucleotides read TGTGCCAGCAGTCTTCGGGGGCGGGTAGGGGAGCTGTTTTTT.

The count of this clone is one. The CDR3 DNA reads as TGTGCCAGCAGCAGCGCACGGACTAGCGGCTCCTACGAGCAGTACTTC. It encodes CASSSARTSGSYEQYF. The rearrangement uses TRBV28 and TRBJ2-7; 10 positions agree with TRBD2. V dropped 6 bases and J dropped 0; count of bases not matched to a gene: 8. CDR3 length: 16 amino acids. Germline-derived CDR1 and CDR2 are MDHEN and SYDVKM.

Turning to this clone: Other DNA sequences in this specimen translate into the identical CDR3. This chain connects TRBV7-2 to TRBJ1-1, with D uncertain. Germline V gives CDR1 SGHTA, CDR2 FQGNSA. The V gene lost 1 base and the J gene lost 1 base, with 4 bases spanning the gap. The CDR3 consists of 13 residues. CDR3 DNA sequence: TGTGCCAGCAGCTTAGACAGGAACACTGAAGCTTTCTTT. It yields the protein CASSLDRNTEAFF.

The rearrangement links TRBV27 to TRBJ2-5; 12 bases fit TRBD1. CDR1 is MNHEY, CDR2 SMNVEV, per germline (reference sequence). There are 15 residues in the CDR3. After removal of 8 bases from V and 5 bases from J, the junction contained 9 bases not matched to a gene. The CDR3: CASRPGTGGDETQYF. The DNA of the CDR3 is TGTGCCAGCCGCCCCGGGACAGGGGGCGATGAGACCCAGTACTTC.

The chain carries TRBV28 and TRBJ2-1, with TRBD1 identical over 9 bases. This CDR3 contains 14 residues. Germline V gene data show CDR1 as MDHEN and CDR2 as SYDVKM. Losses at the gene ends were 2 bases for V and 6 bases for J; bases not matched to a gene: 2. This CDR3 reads CASSLGTGLNEQFF. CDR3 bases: TGTGCCAGCAGTTTAGGGACAGGGCTCAATGAGCAGTTCTTC.

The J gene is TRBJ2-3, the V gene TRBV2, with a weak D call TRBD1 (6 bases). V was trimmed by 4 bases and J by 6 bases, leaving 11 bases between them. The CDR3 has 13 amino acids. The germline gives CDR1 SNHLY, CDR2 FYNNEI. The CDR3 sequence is CASSVQGLDTQYF. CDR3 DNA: TGTGCCAGCAGTGTACAGGGTTTGGATACGCAGTATTTT.

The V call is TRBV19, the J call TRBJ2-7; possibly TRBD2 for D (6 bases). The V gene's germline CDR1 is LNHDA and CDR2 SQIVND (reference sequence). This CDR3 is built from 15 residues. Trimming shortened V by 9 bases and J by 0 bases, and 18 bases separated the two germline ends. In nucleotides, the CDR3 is TGTGCCAGCAGTCGGGGGTGGGGTAGCTCCTACGAGCAGTACTTC. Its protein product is CASSRGWGSSYEQYF.

The CDR3 DNA reads TGTGCCAGCAGCTCAGGGACAGGCGGGCGGGAGCAGTTCTTC. Encoded protein: CASSSGTGGREQFF. The chain links TRBV7-2 to TRBJ2-1; TRBD1 aligns across 8 bases. CDR3 size: 14 residues. Per the germline V gene, CDR1 is SGHTA and CDR2 is FQGNSA. Losses at the gene ends were 4 bases for V and 10 bases for J; bases not matched to a gene: 9.

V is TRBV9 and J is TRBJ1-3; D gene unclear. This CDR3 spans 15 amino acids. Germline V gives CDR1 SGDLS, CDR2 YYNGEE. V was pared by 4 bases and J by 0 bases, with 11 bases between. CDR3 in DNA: TGTGCCAGCAGCCCAGCAGTGAGCTCTGGAAACACCATATATTTT. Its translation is CASSPAVSSGNTIYF.

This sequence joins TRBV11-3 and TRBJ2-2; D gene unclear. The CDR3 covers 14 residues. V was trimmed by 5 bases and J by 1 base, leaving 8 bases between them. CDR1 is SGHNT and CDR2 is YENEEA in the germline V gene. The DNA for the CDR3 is TGTGCCAGCAGCCCGGCAGGGAACACCGGGGAGCTGTTTTTT. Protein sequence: CASSPAGNTGELFF.

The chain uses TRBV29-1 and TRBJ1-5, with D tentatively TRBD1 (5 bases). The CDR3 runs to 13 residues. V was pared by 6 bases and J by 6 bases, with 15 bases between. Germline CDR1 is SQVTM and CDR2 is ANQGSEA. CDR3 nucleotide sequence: TGCAGCGTCTTATTAGGGGAGGGTCAGCCCCAGCATTTT. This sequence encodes CSVLLGEGQPQHF.

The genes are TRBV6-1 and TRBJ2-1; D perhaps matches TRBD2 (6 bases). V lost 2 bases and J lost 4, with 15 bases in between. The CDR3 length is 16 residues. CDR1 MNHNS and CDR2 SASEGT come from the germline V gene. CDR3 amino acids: CASSERNSGMYNEQFF. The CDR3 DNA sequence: TGTGCCAGCAGTGAAAGGAATAGCGGCATGTACAATGAGCAGTTCTTC.

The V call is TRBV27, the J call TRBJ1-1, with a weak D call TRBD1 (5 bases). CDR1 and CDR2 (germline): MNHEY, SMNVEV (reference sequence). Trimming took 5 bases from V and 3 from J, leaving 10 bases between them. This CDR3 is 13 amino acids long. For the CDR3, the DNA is TGTGCCAGCAGTCTCAGGGCAGACACTGAAGCTTTCTTT. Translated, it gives CASSLRADTEAFF.

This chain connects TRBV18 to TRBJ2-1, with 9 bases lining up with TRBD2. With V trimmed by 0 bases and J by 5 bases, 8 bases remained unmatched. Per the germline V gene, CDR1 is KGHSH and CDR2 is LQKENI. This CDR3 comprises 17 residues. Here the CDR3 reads CASSPPSQLAGNNEQFF. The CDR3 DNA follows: TGTGCCAGCTCACCACCTTCTCAACTAGCGGGTAACAATGAGCAGTTCTTC.

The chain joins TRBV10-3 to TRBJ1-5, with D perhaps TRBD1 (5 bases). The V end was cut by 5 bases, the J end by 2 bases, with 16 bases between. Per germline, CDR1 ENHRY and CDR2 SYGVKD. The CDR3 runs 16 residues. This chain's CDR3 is CAISPGRQGGNQPQHF. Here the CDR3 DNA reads TGTGCCATCAGTCCTGGGAGGCAGGGTGGCAATCAGCCCCAGCATTTT.

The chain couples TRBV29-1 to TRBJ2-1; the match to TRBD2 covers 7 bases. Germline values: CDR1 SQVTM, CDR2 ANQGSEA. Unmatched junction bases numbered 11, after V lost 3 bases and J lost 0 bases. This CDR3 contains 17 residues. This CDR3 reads CSVEIPGRGSSYNEQFF. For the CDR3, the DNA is TGCAGCGTTGAGATCCCTGGGCGGGGGAGCTCCTACAATGAGCAGTTCTTC.

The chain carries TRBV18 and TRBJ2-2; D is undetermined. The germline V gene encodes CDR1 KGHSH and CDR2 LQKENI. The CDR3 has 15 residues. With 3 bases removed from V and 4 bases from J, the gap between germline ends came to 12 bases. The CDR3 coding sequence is TGTGCCAGCTCACCCCGCGCAAGGAGCACCGGGGAGCTGTTTTTT. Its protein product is CASSPRARSTGELFF.

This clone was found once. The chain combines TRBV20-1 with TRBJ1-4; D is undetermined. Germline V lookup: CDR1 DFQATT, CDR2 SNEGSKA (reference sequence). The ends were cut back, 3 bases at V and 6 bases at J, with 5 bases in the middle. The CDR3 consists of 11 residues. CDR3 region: CSASTHEKLFF. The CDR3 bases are TGCAGTGCTAGTACGCATGAAAAACTGTTTTTT.

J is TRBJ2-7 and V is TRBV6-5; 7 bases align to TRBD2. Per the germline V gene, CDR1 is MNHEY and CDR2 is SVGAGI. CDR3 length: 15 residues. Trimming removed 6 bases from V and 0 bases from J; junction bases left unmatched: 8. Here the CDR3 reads CASSFSGASSYEQYF. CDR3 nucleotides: TGTGCCAGCAGCTTCAGCGGGGCCAGCTCCTACGAGCAGTACTTC.

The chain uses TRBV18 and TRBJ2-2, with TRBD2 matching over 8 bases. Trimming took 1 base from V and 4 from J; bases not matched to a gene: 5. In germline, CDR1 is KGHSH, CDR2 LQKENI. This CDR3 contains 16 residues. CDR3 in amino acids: CASSPLSGTRTGELFF. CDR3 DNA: TGTGCCAGCTCACCACTTAGCGGGACTCGCACCGGGGAGCTGTTTTTT.

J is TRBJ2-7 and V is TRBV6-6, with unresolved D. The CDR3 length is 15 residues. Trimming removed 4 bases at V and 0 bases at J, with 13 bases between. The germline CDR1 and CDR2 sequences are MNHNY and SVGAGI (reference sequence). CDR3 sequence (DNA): TGTGCCAGCAGTTCCCCGGGTCTTAGCTCCTACGAGCAGTACTTC. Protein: CASSSPGLSSYEQYF.

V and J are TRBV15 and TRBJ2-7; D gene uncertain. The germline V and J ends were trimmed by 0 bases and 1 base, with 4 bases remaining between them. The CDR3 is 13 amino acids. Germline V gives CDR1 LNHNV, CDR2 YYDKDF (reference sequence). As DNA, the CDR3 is TGTGCCACCAGCAGAGATCCATCCTACGAGCAGTACTTC. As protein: CATSRDPSYEQYF.

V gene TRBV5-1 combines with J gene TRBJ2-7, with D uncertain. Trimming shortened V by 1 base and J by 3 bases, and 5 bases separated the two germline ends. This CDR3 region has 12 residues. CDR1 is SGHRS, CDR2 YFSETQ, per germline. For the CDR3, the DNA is TGCGCCAGCAGCTTGACCCGCTACGAGCAGTACTTC. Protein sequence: CASSLTRYEQYF.

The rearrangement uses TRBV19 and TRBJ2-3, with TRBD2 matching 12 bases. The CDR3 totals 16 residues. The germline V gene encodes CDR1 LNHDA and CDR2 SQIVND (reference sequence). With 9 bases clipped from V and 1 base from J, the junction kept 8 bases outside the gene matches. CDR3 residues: CASRGRLAGGTDTQYF. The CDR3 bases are TGTGCCAGCCGAGGGAGACTAGCGGGAGGCACAGATACGCAGTATTTT. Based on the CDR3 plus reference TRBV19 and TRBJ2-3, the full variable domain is DGGITQSPKYLFRKEGQNVTLSCEQNLNHDAMYWYRQDPGQGLRLIYYSQIVNDFQKGDIAEGYSVSREKKESFPLTVTSAQKNPTAFYLCASRGRLAGGTDTQYFGPGTRLTVL.

The chain's CDR3 is CASSLVWGQNRNEQFF. In nucleotides, the CDR3 is TGTGCCAGCAGCTTAGTCTGGGGTCAAAATCGCAATGAGCAGTTCTTC. This chain uses TRBV7-6 with TRBJ2-1; D unclear. CDR1 is SGHVS and CDR2 is FNYEAQ in the germline V gene. The CDR3 has 16 residues. The V end lost 1 base, the J end lost 6 bases, and 16 bases lay between the germline ends.

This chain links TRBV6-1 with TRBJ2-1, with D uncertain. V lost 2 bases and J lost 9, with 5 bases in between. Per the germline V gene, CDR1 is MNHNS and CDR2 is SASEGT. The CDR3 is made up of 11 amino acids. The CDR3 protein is CASSERGEQFF. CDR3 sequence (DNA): TGTGCCAGCAGTGAAAGAGGTGAGCAGTTCTTC.

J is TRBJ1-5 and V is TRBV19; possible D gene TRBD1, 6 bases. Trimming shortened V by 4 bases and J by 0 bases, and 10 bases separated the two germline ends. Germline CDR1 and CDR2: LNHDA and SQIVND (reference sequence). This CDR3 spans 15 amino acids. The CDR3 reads CASSRGHLSNQPQHF. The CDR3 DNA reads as TGTGCCAGTAGTAGGGGACATCTTAGCAATCAGCCCCAGCATTTT.

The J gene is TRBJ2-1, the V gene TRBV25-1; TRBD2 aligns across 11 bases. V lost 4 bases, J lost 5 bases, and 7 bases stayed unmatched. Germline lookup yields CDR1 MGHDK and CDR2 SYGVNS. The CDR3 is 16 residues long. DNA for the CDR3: TGTGCCAGCAGTGGACTAGCGGGACGAAAGGACAATGAGCAGTTCTTC. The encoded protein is CASSGLAGRKDNEQFF.

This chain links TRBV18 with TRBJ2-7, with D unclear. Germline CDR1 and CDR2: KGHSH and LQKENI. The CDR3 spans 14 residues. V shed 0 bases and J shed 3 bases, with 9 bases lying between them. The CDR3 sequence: CASSPPGSLYEQYF. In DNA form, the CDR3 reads TGTGCCAGCTCACCACCAGGCAGCCTCTACGAGCAGTACTTC.